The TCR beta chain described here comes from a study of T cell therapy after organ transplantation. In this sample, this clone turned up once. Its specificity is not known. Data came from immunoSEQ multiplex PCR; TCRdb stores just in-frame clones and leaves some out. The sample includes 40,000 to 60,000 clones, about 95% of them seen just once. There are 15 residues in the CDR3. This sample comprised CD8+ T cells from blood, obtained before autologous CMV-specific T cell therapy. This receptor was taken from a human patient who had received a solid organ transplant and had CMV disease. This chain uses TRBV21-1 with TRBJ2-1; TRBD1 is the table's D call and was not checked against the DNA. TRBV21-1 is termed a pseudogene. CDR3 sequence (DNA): TGTGCCAGCAGCAAAGTTACAGGGGGACACAATGAGCAGTTCTTC. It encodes CASSKVTGGHNEQFF.